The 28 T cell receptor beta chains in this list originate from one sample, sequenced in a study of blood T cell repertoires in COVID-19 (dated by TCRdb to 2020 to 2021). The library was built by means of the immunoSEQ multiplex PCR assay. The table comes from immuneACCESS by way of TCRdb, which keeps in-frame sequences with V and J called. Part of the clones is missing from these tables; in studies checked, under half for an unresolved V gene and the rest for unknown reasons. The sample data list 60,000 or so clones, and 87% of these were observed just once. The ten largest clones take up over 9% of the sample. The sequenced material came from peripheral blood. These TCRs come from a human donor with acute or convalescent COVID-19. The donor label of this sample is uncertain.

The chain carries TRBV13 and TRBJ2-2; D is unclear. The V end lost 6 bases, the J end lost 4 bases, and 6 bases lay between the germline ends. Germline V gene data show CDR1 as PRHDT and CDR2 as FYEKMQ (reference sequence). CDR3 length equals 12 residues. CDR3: CASSIFTGELFF. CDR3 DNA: TGTGCCAGCAGTATCTTCACCGGGGAGCTGTTTTTT.

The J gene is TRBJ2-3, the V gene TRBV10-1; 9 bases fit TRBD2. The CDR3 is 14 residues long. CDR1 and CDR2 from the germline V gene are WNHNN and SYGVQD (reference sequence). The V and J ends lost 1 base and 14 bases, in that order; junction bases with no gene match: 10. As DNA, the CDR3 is TGCGCCAGCAGTGAGTGGCTAGCGGGGAGTTCGCGGTATTTT. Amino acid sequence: CASSEWLAGSSRYF.

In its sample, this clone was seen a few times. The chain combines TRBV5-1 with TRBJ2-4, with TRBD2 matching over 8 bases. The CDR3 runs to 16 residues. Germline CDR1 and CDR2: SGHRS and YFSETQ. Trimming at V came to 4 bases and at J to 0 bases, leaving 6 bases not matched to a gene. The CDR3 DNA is TGCGCCAGCAGCACCACTAGCGGTCTAGCCAAAAACATTCAGTACTTC. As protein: CASSTTSGLAKNIQYF.

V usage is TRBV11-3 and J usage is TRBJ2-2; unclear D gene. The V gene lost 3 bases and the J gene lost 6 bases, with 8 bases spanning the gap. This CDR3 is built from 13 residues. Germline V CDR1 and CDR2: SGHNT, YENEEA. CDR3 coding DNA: TGTGCCAGCAGCTTTGGGCCGGCCGGGGAGCTGTTTTTT. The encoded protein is CASSFGPAGELFF.

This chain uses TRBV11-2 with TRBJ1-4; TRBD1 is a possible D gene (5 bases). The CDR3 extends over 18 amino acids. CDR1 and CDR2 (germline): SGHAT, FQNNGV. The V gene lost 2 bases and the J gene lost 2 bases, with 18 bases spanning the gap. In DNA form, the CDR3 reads TGTGCCAGCAGCTTACACCAGAAATTGGGGCCTACTAATGAAAAACTGTTTTTT. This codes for CASSLHQKLGPTNEKLFF. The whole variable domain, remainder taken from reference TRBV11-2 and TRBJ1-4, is EAGVAQSPRYKIIEKRQSVAFWCNPISGHATLYWYQQILGQGPKLLIQFQNNGVVDDSQLPKDRFSAERLKGVDSTLKIQPAKLEDSAVYLCASSLHQKLGPTNEKLFFGSGTQLSVL.

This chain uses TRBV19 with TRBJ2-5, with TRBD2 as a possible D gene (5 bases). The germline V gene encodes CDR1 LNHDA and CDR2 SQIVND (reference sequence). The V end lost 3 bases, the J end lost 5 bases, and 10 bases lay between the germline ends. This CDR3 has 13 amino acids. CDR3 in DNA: TGTGCCAGTAGTATTGCCGGGGTTGAGACCCAGTACTTC. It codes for CASSIAGVETQYF.

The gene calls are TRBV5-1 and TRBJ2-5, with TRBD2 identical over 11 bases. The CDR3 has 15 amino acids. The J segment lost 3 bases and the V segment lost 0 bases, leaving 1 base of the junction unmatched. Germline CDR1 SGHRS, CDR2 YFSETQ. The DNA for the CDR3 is TGCGCCAGCAGCTTGGGTAGCGGGAGGGAAGAGACCCAGTACTTC. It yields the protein CASSLGSGREETQYF.

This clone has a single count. CDR3 DNA sequence: TGTGCCAGCGGGGCCCTCCGGTTGGTTGCTGAAGCTTTCTTT. Amino acids: CASGALRLVAEAFF. The V and J genes are TRBV28 and TRBJ1-1, with a possible D match to TRBD1 (5 bases). This CDR3 region has 14 residues. V lost 8 bases and J lost 6, with 19 bases in between. The germline V gene encodes CDR1 MDHEN and CDR2 SYDVKM.

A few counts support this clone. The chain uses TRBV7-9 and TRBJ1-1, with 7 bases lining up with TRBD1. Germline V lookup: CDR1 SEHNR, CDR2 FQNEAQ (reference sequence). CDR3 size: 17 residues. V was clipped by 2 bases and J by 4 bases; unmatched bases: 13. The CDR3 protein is CASSLLWTGETRTEAFF. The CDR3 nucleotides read TGTGCCAGCAGCTTACTTTGGACAGGTGAGACCCGCACTGAAGCTTTCTTT. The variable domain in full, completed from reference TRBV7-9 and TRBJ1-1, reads DTGVSQNPRHKITKRGQNVTFRCDPISEHNRLYWYRQTLGQGPEFLTYFQNEAQLEKSRLLSDRFSAERPKGSFSTLEIQRTEQGDSAMYLCASSLLWTGETRTEAFFGQGTRLTVV.

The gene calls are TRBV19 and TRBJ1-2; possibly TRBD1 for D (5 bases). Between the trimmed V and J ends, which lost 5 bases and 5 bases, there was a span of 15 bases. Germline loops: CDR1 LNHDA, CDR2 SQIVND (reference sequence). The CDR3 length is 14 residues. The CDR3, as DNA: TGTGCCAGTAGTCCCTCCGACAGTTTGTATGGCTACACCTTC. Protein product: CASSPSDSLYGYTF.

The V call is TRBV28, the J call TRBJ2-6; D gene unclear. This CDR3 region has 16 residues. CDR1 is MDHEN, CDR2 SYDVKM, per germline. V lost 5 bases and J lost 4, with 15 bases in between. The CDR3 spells CASSTSMWAGANVLTF. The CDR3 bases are TGTGCCAGCAGTACGTCTATGTGGGCCGGGGCCAACGTCCTGACTTTC. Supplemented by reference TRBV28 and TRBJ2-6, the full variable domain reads DVKVTQSSRYLVKRTGEKVFLECVQDMDHENMFWYRQDPGLGLRLIYFSYDVKMKEKGDIPEGYSVSREKKERFSLILESASTNQTSMYLCASSTSMWAGANVLTFGAGSRLTVL.

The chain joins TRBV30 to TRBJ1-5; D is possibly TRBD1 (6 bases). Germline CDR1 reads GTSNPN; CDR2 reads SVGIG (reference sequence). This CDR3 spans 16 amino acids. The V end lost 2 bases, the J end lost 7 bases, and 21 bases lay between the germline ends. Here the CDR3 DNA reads TGTGCCTGGAGTAGGGGGTTTGTAGGGGCAGACCAGCCCCAGCATTTT. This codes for CAWSRGFVGADQPQHF.

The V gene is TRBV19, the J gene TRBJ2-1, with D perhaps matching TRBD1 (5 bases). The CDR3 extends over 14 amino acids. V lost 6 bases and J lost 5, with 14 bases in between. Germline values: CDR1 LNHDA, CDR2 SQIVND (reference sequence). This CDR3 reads CASRAAGSNNEQFF. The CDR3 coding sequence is TGTGCCAGTAGGGCTGCAGGGTCCAACAATGAGCAGTTCTTC.

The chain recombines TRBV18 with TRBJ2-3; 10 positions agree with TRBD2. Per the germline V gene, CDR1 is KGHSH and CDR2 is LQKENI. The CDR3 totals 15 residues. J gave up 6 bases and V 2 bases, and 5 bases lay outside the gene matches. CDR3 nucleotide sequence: TGTGCCAGCTCACCAGGAGCGGGAGGGCTGGATACGCAGTATTTT. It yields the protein CASSPGAGGLDTQYF.

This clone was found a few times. Written as DNA, the CDR3 is TGCGCCAGCAGCAGGGGACAGGGGATCACTGAAGCTTTCTTT. Encoded protein: CASSRGQGITEAFF. This chain connects TRBV5-1 to TRBJ1-1, with 10 positions matching TRBD1. The CDR3 is made up of 14 amino acids. Germline V lookup: CDR1 SGHRS, CDR2 YFSETQ. J was trimmed by 4 bases and V by 4 bases; bases with no gene match: 4.

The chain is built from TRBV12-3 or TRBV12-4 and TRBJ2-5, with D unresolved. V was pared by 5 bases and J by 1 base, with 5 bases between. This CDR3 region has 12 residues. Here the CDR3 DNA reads TGTGCCAGCAGTGAACTCCAAGAGACCCAGTACTTC. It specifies CASSELQETQYF.

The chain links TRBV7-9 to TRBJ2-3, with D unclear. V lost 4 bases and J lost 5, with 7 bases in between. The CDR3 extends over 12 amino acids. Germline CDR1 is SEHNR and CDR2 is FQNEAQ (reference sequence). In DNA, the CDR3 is TGTGCCAGCAGCTCGACTGGAGATACGCAGTATTTT. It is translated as CASSSTGDTQYF.

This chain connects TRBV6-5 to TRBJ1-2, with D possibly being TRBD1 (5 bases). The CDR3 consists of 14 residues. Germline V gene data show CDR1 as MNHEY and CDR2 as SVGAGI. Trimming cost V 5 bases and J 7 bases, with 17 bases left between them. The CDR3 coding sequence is TGTGCCAGCAGTCCTGAGGGAGGGGTCCGTGGCTACACCTTC. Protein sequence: CASSPEGGVRGYTF.

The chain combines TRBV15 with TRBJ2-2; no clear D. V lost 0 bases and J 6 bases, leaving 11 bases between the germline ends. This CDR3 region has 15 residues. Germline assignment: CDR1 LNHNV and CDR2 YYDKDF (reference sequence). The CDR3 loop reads CATSRDSMGPGELFF. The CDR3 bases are TGTGCCACCAGCAGAGATTCCATGGGCCCCGGGGAGCTGTTTTTT.

The CDR3 loop is CASSSRDSMWANTEAFF. As DNA, the CDR3 is TGTGCCAGTAGTAGCCGGGACAGCATGTGGGCAAACACTGAAGCTTTCTTT. J is TRBJ1-1 and V is TRBV19; TRBD1 agrees at 7 bases. CDR1 and CDR2 (germline): LNHDA, SQIVND (reference sequence). J was trimmed by 2 bases and V by 4 bases; bases with no gene match: 13. This CDR3 contains 17 residues.

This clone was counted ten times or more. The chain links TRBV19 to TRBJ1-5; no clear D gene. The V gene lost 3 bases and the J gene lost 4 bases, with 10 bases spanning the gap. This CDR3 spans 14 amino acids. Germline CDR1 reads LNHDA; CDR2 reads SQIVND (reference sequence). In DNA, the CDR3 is TGTGCCAGTAGTATCTCGACACCTAATCAGCCCCAGCATTTT. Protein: CASSISTPNQPQHF.

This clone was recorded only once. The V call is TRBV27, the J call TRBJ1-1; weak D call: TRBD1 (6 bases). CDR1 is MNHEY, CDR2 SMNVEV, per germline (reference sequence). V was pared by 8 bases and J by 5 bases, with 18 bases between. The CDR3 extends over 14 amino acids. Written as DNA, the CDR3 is TGTGCCAGCTCCCCACAGGGTGGTGGGACTGAAGCTTTCTTT. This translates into CASSPQGGGTEAFF.

CDR3 nucleotides: TGCAGTGCTAGTCGGGTCGATCAGCCCCAGCATTTT. Protein: CSASRVDQPQHF. V usage is TRBV20-1 and J usage is TRBJ1-5, with no clear D. The CDR3 runs 12 residues. V was trimmed by 3 bases and J by 5 bases, leaving 8 bases between them. CDR1 is DFQATT, CDR2 SNEGSKA, per germline (reference sequence).

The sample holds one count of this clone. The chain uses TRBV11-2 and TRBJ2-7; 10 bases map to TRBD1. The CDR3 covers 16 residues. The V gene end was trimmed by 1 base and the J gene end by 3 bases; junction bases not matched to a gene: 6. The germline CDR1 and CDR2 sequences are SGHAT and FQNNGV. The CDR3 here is CASSLGLGQGFYEQYF. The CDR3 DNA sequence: TGTGCCAGCAGCTTAGGGTTGGGACAGGGGTTCTACGAGCAGTACTTC.

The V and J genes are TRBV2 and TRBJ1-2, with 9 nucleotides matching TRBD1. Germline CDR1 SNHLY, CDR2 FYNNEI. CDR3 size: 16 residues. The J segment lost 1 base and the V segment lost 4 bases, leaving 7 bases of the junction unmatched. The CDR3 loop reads CASSVRPGQGNYGYTF. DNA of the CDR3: TGTGCCAGCAGTGTGAGACCGGGACAGGGTAACTATGGCTACACCTTC.

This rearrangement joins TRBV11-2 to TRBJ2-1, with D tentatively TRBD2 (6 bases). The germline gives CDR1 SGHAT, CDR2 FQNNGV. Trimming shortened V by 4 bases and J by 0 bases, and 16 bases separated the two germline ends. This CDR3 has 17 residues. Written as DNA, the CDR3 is TGTGCCAGCAGCTCAGATCGGGCGGGAAACTCCTACAATGAGCAGTTCTTC. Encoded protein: CASSSDRAGNSYNEQFF.

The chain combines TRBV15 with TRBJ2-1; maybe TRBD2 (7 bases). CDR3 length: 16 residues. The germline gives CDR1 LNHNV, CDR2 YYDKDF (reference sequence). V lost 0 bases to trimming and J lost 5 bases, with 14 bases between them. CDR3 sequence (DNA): TGTGCCACCAGCAGAGATCGGGGGAGGGGGAACAATGAGCAGTTCTTC. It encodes CATSRDRGRGNNEQFF.

The CDR3 spells CASSFVRGIEQYF. CDR3 DNA sequence: TGTGCCAGCAGTTTTGTCAGGGGCATCGAGCAGTACTTC. The chain joins TRBV28 to TRBJ2-7, with D maybe TRBD1 (6 bases). The ends were cut back, 3 bases at V and 6 bases at J, with 12 bases in the middle. Germline CDR1 is MDHEN and CDR2 is SYDVKM. This CDR3 comprises 13 residues. The full variable domain, in which reference TRBV28 and TRBJ2-7 provide the parts outside the CDR3, is DVKVTQSSRYLVKRTGEKVFLECVQDMDHENMFWYRQDPGLGLRLIYFSYDVKMKEKGDIPEGYSVSREKKERFSLILESASTNQTSMYLCASSFVRGIEQYFGPGTRLTVT.